The clone carrying this T cell receptor beta chain was counted a few times. What it binds is unknown. The data were obtained in a study of response to subunit inactivated influenza vaccine. General study points: That few new T cells are recruited by each seasonal influenza vaccination was the authors' suggestion.

This CDR3 comprises 17 residues. The germline gives CDR1 MNHNS, CDR2 SASEGT. Losses at the gene ends were 2 bases for V and 4 bases for J; bases not matched to a gene: 12. TCRdb re-called the RT-PCR reads through MiXCR, storing one row per CDR3 protein. The sample has more than 500,000 distinct CDR3 sequences; approximately 10% are singletons. This same sample was also taken into another study, of T cells expressing NK-cell markers. As reported in that work: The TCR beta cDNA came from 5'RACE template switching with UMIs. Among the experiments, several used an anti-gamma-delta TCR antibody to restrict sorting to alpha-beta TCR T cells. Among a handful of donors, these clonotypes also ranked first in the CD3+CD56-NKG2C+ fraction.

This sequence originates from a man in his fifties or sixties who received an inactivated influenza vaccine. Sequenced here: PBMCs from blood, sampled on the day of vaccination. The chain carries TRBV6-1 and TRBJ2-3; 7 nucleotides agree with TRBD2. The CDR3 protein is CASSEQGSGPWADTQYF. The CDR3 nucleotides are TGTGCCAGCAGTGAACAGGGTAGCGGGCCTTGGGCAGATACGCAGTATTTT.